The present T cell receptor beta chain was sequenced within a study of blood T cell repertoires in COVID-19. Repertoires were generated with immunoSEQ multiplex PCR, while TCRdb's copy carries only in-frame clones and drops some. The data contain 100,000 or so clones, roughly 90% of them singletons. Looked up from germline, CDR1 is SEHNR and CDR2 is FQNEAQ (reference sequence). This CDR3 has 18 residues. The ends were cut back, 10 bases at V and 2 bases at J, with 24 bases in the middle. This sequence joins TRBV7-9 and TRBJ1-6; D is unresolved. The sample was peripheral blood. The sequence derives from a woman in her sixties with acute or convalescent COVID-19. The CDR3 nucleotides read TGTGCCACCTTCCGCTTTCTCGGGGAGAGGACCTATAATTCACCCCTCCACTTT. This encodes CATFRFLGERTYNSPLHF.